The sequence of this TCR beta chain was determined in a study of blood T cell repertoires in COVID-19 (dated by TCRdb to about 2020). About the full investigation: Samples covering the acute and convalescent phases of COVID-19 were provided by collaborators in the United States, Italy and Spain. The prospective study material was composed of cDNA or gDNA derived from T cells, B-cell-depleted T cells, or PBMCs. The dataset comprised deeply sampled blood TCRbeta repertoires from subjects exposed to, actively infected with, or recovered from COVID-19. The repertoires were released in a freely available public database meant as a resource for research on the immune response to SARS-CoV-2. The samples were drawn from two sources: the first 160 participants of the ongoing ImmuneRACE study, and 1,200 or so subjects contributed by 6 global collaborators. Nearly every sample came with metadata listing a de-identified subject ID, COVID-19 status, age in years and sex. Where available, HLA class I and class II types were taken from metadata supplied by the sample provider and were not determined by assay-based typing. The research as a whole found: The quantity of clinical and demographic metadata differed by source and by participant and was supplied without curation.

From the germline V gene, CDR1 is SGHVS and CDR2 is FQNEAQ. The CDR3 measures 11 amino acids from cysteine to phenylalanine. Only the CDR3 DNA is retained, 33 bases long and in frame from the first base. Trimming removed 6 bases from V and 7 bases from J, leaving 9 bases between the germline ends. The collaborating institutions used their own protocols to collect whole blood in K2EDTA tubes. For TCRbeta analysis, collaborators shipped samples in one of three forms: frozen whole blood, isolated PBMCs, or DNA extracted from either of those sample types. TCRbeta CDR3 regions were amplified from genomic DNA using the immunoSEQ Assay, a bias-controlled multiplex PCR. Under the source paper's analysis protocol: The number of nucleated cells in each sample was estimated by amplification of reference gene primers within the assay. Sequence reads were collapsed and filtered to measure the absolute abundance of every unique TCRbeta CDR3 rearrangement. For each sample, productive Simpson clonality was calculated as the square root of Simpson's diversity index over productive rearrangements. This is the immuneACCESS table as TCRdb keeps it, with only in-frame sequences that have V and J called. A part of the clones is gone; compared with another copy, unresolved V genes explain less than half, and the rest is unexplained. That table gives V, J and clone size, and the DNA gave D and trimming. The sample yields approximately 50,000 clones; about 83% were counted once. The ten top clones hold under 5% of the sample.

About this clone: Its antigen is not yet known. Nothing much larger sits one base from this clone, and base qualities are not available.

The sequenced material came from peripheral blood. The sequence is built from TRBV7-8 and TRBJ1-1; no confident D gene assignment can be made. The receptor was isolated from a man aged 45-65 years with acute or convalescent COVID-19. The CDR3 here reads CASSSGIEAFF. The bases are TGTGCCAGCAGTTCCGGGATTGAAGCTTTCTTT.